This TCR beta chain was recovered during a study of beta chain features in type 1 diabetes. Post-sort purity exceeded 95% for all sorted populations. To note about this clone: The antigen is unknown.

Expressed TCRB transcripts were sequenced because the entire RNA isolate underwent reverse transcription. Assay used: immunoSEQ multiplex PCR; TCRdb lists only in-frame clones, some missing. Among 300,000 or so clones, roughly 13% were seen once, and the ten largest hold 0.015%. V was pared by 0 bases and J by 1 base, with 10 bases between. Germline lookup yields CDR1 SGHRS and CDR2 YFSETQ. The CDR3 has 15 residues. General study results and limits: For type 1 diabetes patients, VDJ junctions showed fewer insertions and more deletions. People with Type 1 diabetes carried modestly yet significantly shorter TCRB CDR3s in all four CD4+ subsets.

The source is a woman between 18 and 29 years old with type 1 diabetes. The sample consisted of naive CD4+ T cells from blood. The chain links TRBV5-1 to TRBJ2-5; TRBD1 might be the D (6 bases). CDR3 residues: CASSLGVGGQETQYF. CDR3 DNA sequence: TGCGCCAGCAGCTTGGGGGTAGGGGGCCAAGAGACCCAGTACTTC.